The entry below gives a single T cell receptor (beta chain) sequence along with its context. Its matching antigen is unknown. TCRdb redid the calling of the RT-PCR reads with MiXCR, one entry per CDR3 protein. In the table there are 700,000 to 800,000 distinct CDR3 sequences, approximately 18% of which are singletons. Germline CDR1 reads SGHRS; CDR2 reads YFSETQ. CDR3 length equals 14 residues. With 3 bases clipped from V and 6 bases from J, the junction kept 6 bases outside the gene matches. The record originates from a study of response to subunit inactivated influenza vaccine. General study findings and limits: The authors suggested that every seasonal influenza vaccination recruits few new T cells.

The source is a man aged 50-59 years who received an inactivated influenza vaccine. The chain combines TRBV5-1 with TRBJ2-3; 8 bases agree with TRBD1. Sample: PBMCs from blood, taken more than 4 days after vaccination. The CDR3: CASSSGQVSDTQYF. The CDR3 nucleotides read TGCGCCAGCAGCTCGGGACAGGTCTCCGATACGCAGTATTTT. The whole variable domain, remainder taken from reference TRBV5-1 and TRBJ2-3, is KAGVTQTPRYLIKTRGQQVTLSCSPISGHRSVSWYQQTPGQGLQFLFEYFSETQRNKGNFPGRFSGRQFSNSRSEMNVSTLELGDSALYLCASSSGQVSDTQYFGPGTRLTVL.